This is a list of T cell receptor beta chains from one sample in a study of cytomegalovirus exposure and HLA in healthy donors. Assay: immunoSEQ multiplex PCR; the TCRdb copy retains only in-frame clones and omits some. The data contain some 120,000 clones, 70% of them singletons. The sample taken for sequencing was PBMCs. The receptors come from a man aged 25 to 45 in good health and CMV-seropositive. Both conserved end residues are part of each CDR3. D genes are given only for firm matches. Where a row states a size, it is once, few, many or the class of an expanded clone; other rows omit it.

j_gene: TRBJ2-3
d_gene: NA
abundance: NA
v_gene: TRBV27
CDR3aa: CASSLSPLTPTGGTSTDTQYF
CDR3nt: TGTGCCAGCAGTTTATCCCCACTCACACCGACAGGCGGAACTAGCACAGATACGCAGTATTTT

j_gene: TRBJ1-3
d_gene: NA
abundance: once
v_gene: TRBV19
CDR3aa: CASSIGITGITGNTIYF
CDR3nt: TGTGCCAGTAGTATAGGAATAACAGGGATCACTGGAAACACCATATATTTT

j_gene: TRBJ1-1
d_gene: NA
abundance: NA
v_gene: TRBV6-5
CDR3aa: CASSYGRLLGTEAFF
CDR3nt: TGTGCCAGCAGTTACGGGAGACTCCTGGGAACTGAAGCTTTCTTT

j_gene: TRBJ1-1
d_gene: NA
abundance: NA
v_gene: TRBV12-5
CDR3aa: CASGLPQGGIGNEAFF
CDR3nt: TGTGCTAGTGGTTTGCCCCAGGGCGGCATAGGAAATGAAGCTTTCTTT

j_gene: TRBJ2-6
d_gene: NA
abundance: NA
v_gene: TRBV14
CDR3aa: CASSLSTGSSGANVLTF
CDR3nt: TGTGCCAGCAGCCTCAGTACAGGGAGTTCTGGGGCCAACGTCCTGACTTTC

j_gene: TRBJ1-1
d_gene: TRBD1
abundance: NA
v_gene: TRBV2
CDR3aa: CASRQGVLGMNTEAFF
CDR3nt: TGTGCCAGCAGGCAGGGGGTGTTAGGGATGAACACTGAAGCTTTCTTT

j_gene: TRBJ1-6
d_gene: TRBD1
abundance: few
v_gene: TRBV18
CDR3aa: CASSRGGGAGDSPLHF
CDR3nt: TGTGCCAGCTCACGCGGAGGGGGCGCCGGGGATTCACCCCTCCACTTT

j_gene: TRBJ1-4
d_gene: NA
abundance: NA
v_gene: TRBV29-1
CDR3aa: CSVGPDTGINEKLFF
CDR3nt: TGCAGCGTTGGGCCCGATACAGGGATAAATGAAAAACTGTTTTTT

j_gene: TRBJ2-4
d_gene: TRBD1
abundance: few
v_gene: TRBV2
CDR3aa: CASRGLRSQGDIQYF
CDR3nt: TGTGCCAGCCGGGGATTGAGGTCCCAGGGGGACATTCAGTACTTC

j_gene: TRBJ2-7
d_gene: NA
abundance: few
v_gene: TRBV7-8
CDR3aa: CASSLAFSYEQYF
CDR3nt: TGTGCCAGCAGCTTAGCCTTCTCCTACGAGCAGTACTTC

j_gene: TRBJ2-5
d_gene: NA
abundance: once
v_gene: TRBV2
CDR3aa: CASSLGGAEGETQYF
CDR3nt: TGTGCCAGCAGTTTAGGGGGCGCGGAGGGAGAGACCCAGTACTTC

j_gene: TRBJ1-1
d_gene: NA
abundance: few
v_gene: TRBV9
CDR3aa: CASSVHSGSEAFF
CDR3nt: TGTGCCAGCAGCGTACACTCGGGATCTGAAGCTTTCTTT

j_gene: TRBJ2-7
d_gene: TRBD1
abundance: NA
v_gene: TRBV5-1
CDR3aa: CASSPRQGTSYEQYF
CDR3nt: TGCGCCAGCAGCCCGAGACAGGGGACTTCCTACGAGCAGTACTTC

j_gene: TRBJ1-2
d_gene: NA
abundance: NA
v_gene: TRBV28
CDR3aa: CASSFALIKLSGGYTF
CDR3nt: TGTGCCAGCAGTTTTGCACTGATTAAGCTTTCGGGGGGCTACACCTTC

j_gene: TRBJ2-1
d_gene: TRBD2
abundance: many
v_gene: TRBV5-1
CDR3aa: CASSLDAGGPSEQFF
CDR3nt: TGCGCCAGCAGCTTGGATGCGGGAGGGCCGAGTGAGCAGTTCTTC

j_gene: TRBJ2-5
d_gene: TRBD2
abundance: NA
v_gene: TRBV7-3
CDR3aa: CASRASGSYQETQYF
CDR3nt: TGTGCCAGCAGAGCTAGCGGGAGCTACCAAGAGACCCAGTACTTC

j_gene: TRBJ1-5
d_gene: NA
abundance: once
v_gene: TRBV25-1
CDR3aa: CASSEGRGNQPQHF
CDR3nt: TGTGCCAGCAGTGAAGGGAGGGGAAATCAGCCCCAGCATTTT

j_gene: TRBJ1-2
d_gene: TRBD1
abundance: NA
v_gene: TRBV19
CDR3aa: CASASGGGGYTF
CDR3nt: TGTGCCAGCGCTTCAGGGGGAGGTGGCTACACCTTC

j_gene: TRBJ1-1
d_gene: NA
abundance: NA
v_gene: TRBV18
CDR3aa: CASSPPEDRNTEAFF
CDR3nt: TGTGCCAGCTCACCACCGGAGGACAGAAACACTGAAGCTTTCTTT

j_gene: TRBJ2-4
d_gene: NA
abundance: NA
v_gene: TRBV20-1
CDR3aa: CSAREQGSQYF
CDR3nt: TGCAGTGCTAGAGAACAGGGCAGTCAGTACTTC

j_gene: TRBJ2-3
d_gene: TRBD1
abundance: few
v_gene: TRBV11-1
CDR3aa: CASSATGAVGTFTQYF
CDR3nt: TGTGCCAGCAGCGCGACAGGGGCCGTAGGTACCTTTACGCAGTATTTT

j_gene: TRBJ1-5
d_gene: TRBD1
abundance: NA
v_gene: TRBV19
CDR3aa: CASRLTGHGVYSNQPQHF
CDR3nt: TGTGCCAGTAGACTGACAGGGCACGGGGTTTATAGCAATCAGCCCCAGCATTTT

j_gene: TRBJ2-3
d_gene: NA
abundance: NA
v_gene: TRBV9
CDR3aa: CASSLSGLLDTQYF
CDR3nt: TGTGCCAGCAGCTTATCTGGGCTGTTAGATACGCAGTATTTT

j_gene: TRBJ2-2
d_gene: NA
abundance: NA
v_gene: TRBV7-6
CDR3aa: CASSLGGPNTGELFF
CDR3nt: TGTGCCAGCAGCTTAGGGGGGCCTAACACCGGGGAGCTGTTTTTT

j_gene: TRBJ1-4
d_gene: TRBD1
abundance: NA
v_gene: TRBV28
CDR3aa: CASCTRGRDEKLFF
CDR3nt: TGTGCCAGCTGCACCAGGGGGCGTGATGAAAAACTGTTTTTT

j_gene: TRBJ2-2
d_gene: NA
abundance: NA
v_gene: TRBV27
CDR3aa: CASSLWGRRPTGELFF
CDR3nt: TGTGCCAGCAGTTTATGGGGCCGCAGACCCACCGGGGAGCTGTTTTTT

j_gene: TRBJ2-5
d_gene: NA
abundance: NA
v_gene: TRBV15
CDR3aa: CATSSGGKRQTQYF
CDR3nt: TGTGCCACCAGCTCCGGAGGGAAGCGACAGACCCAGTACTTC

j_gene: TRBJ1-2
d_gene: NA
abundance: NA
v_gene: TRBV27
CDR3aa: CASRAGFNYGYTF
CDR3nt: TGTGCCAGCAGGGCCGGGTTTAACTATGGCTACACCTTC

j_gene: TRBJ1-2
d_gene: TRBD1
abundance: NA
v_gene: TRBV7-3
CDR3aa: CASSSSGGTYGYTF
CDR3nt: TGTGCCAGCAGCTCCTCAGGGGGCACCTATGGCTACACCTTC

j_gene: TRBJ1-1
d_gene: NA
abundance: NA
v_gene: TRBV6-1
CDR3aa: CASGPQGGTEAFF
CDR3nt: TGTGCCAGCGGCCCACAAGGGGGAACTGAAGCTTTCTTT

j_gene: TRBJ1-1
d_gene: NA
abundance: NA
v_gene: TRBV5-1
CDR3aa: CASSLYSTEAFF
CDR3nt: TGCGCCAGCAGCCTCTACAGTACTGAAGCTTTCTTT

j_gene: TRBJ2-7
d_gene: NA
abundance: NA
v_gene: TRBV5-1
CDR3aa: CASSLAGIYEQYF
CDR3nt: TGCGCCAGCAGCTTGGCGGGGATCTACGAGCAGTACTTC

j_gene: TRBJ1-2
d_gene: NA
abundance: few
v_gene: TRBV7-8
CDR3aa: CASSRYSDDGGYTF
CDR3nt: TGTGCCAGCAGCCGGTACAGTGACGATGGAGGCTACACCTTC

j_gene: TRBJ1-2
d_gene: NA
abundance: NA
v_gene: TRBV5-6
CDR3aa: CASSTGTLRAGYTF
CDR3nt: TGTGCCAGCAGCACCGGGACTTTAAGGGCTGGCTACACCTTC

j_gene: TRBJ1-3
d_gene: TRBD1
abundance: NA
v_gene: TRBV5-6
CDR3aa: CASSLDGTVLLNGNTIYF
CDR3nt: TGTGCCAGCAGCTTGGACGGGACAGTCCTCTTGAATGGAAACACCATATATTTT

j_gene: TRBJ1-5
d_gene: NA
abundance: NA
v_gene: TRBV5-1
CDR3aa: CASSLTRYSNQPQHF
CDR3nt: TGCGCCAGCAGCTTGACACGATATAGCAATCAGCCCCAGCATTTT

j_gene: TRBJ2-3
d_gene: TRBD2
abundance: NA
v_gene: TRBV5-1
CDR3aa: CASSLGLAGTSGRFTDTQYF
CDR3nt: TGCGCCAGCAGCTTGGGGTTAGCCGGGACTAGCGGGAGATTCACAGATACGCAGTATTTT

j_gene: TRBJ2-5
d_gene: TRBD2
abundance: NA
v_gene: TRBV19
CDR3aa: CASSPRSGRVETQYF
CDR3nt: TGTGCCAGTAGTCCCCGAAGCGGGAGGGTCGAGACCCAGTACTTC

j_gene: TRBJ1-1
d_gene: NA
abundance: NA
v_gene: TRBV28
CDR3aa: CASTDGLGNTEAFF
CDR3nt: TGTGCCAGCACCGACGGACTAGGGAACACTGAAGCTTTCTTT

j_gene: TRBJ1-2
d_gene: TRBD1
abundance: NA
v_gene: TRBV11-3
CDR3aa: CASSLERDRAYYGYTF
CDR3nt: TGTGCCAGCAGCTTAGAACGGGACAGGGCTTACTATGGCTACACCTTC

j_gene: TRBJ2-7
d_gene: NA
abundance: NA
v_gene: TRBV18
CDR3aa: CASSPPARAYEQYF
CDR3nt: TGTGCCAGCTCACCACCGGCCAGGGCCTACGAGCAGTACTTC

j_gene: TRBJ2-7
d_gene: TRBD2
abundance: NA
v_gene: TRBV2
CDR3aa: CASSLRTSGTYEQYF
CDR3nt: TGTGCCAGCAGTCTTCGGACTAGCGGAACCTACGAGCAGTACTTC

j_gene: TRBJ2-2
d_gene: TRBD2
abundance: NA
v_gene: TRBV9
CDR3aa: CASSVASFGGGGTGELFF
CDR3nt: TGTGCCAGCAGCGTAGCATCGTTCGGGGGGGGAGGCACCGGGGAGCTGTTTTTT

j_gene: TRBJ2-5
d_gene: NA
abundance: few
v_gene: TRBV6-5
CDR3aa: CASSYDQPGTQYF
CDR3nt: TGTGCCAGCAGTTACGACCAGCCGGGGACCCAGTACTTC

j_gene: TRBJ2-1
d_gene: TRBD2
abundance: NA
v_gene: TRBV2
CDR3aa: CASWSSSGDLQFF
CDR3nt: TGTGCCAGCTGGAGTAGTAGCGGGGATTTACAGTTCTTC

j_gene: TRBJ1-2
d_gene: TRBD1
abundance: NA
v_gene: TRBV9
CDR3aa: CASSTLDRAESNYGYTF
CDR3nt: TGTGCCAGCAGCACCTTGGACAGGGCCGAGTCTAACTATGGCTACACCTTC

j_gene: TRBJ2-2
d_gene: NA
abundance: NA
v_gene: TRBV29-1
CDR3aa: CSVGWQTGELFF
CDR3nt: TGCAGCGTTGGTTGGCAAACCGGGGAGCTGTTTTTT

j_gene: TRBJ1-2
d_gene: NA
abundance: few
v_gene: TRBV30
CDR3aa: CAWTSGQYSYGYTF
CDR3nt: TGTGCCTGGACATCGGGACAATATTCCTATGGCTACACCTTC

j_gene: TRBJ1-1
d_gene: NA
abundance: NA
v_gene: TRBV5-5
CDR3aa: CASSLWGGTEAFF
CDR3nt: TGTGCCAGCAGCTTGTGGGGGGGCACTGAAGCTTTCTTT

j_gene: TRBJ1-6
d_gene: NA
abundance: few
v_gene: TRBV2
CDR3aa: CASSGDRVSNSPLHF
CDR3nt: TGTGCCAGCAGTGGCGACCGGGTCTCTAATTCACCCCTCCACTTT